This T cell receptor (beta chain) was recorded in a study of blood T cells in healthy people across ages. The second PCR ran about 6 to 12 cycles with a sample-barcoded 5' primer and J-beta primers. TCRdb called the 5' RACE reads again in MiXCR, with one record for every CDR3 protein. The data hold over a million distinct CDR3 sequences, with 35% to 45% observed a single time. Overall study findings and caveats: It was not known whether donors were CMV positive (a possible confounder of expanded clonotype changes). Comparison with aged donors showed that long-lived donors had more naive CD4+ cells and higher diversity.

It was approximately 10 milliliters of peripheral blood that were drawn from each donor. Concerning this clonotype itself: The target antigen is unknown.

Sample: blood. This clonotype was obtained from a woman younger than 30 in good health.

The CDR3 region has the DNA TGCAGTGCACCCGGGAGCTCCTACAATGAGCAGTACTTC. Translation gives CSAPGSSYNEQYF. The V gene is TRBV20-1, the J gene TRBJ2-1, with D possibly matching TRBD2 (6 bases). The DNA end favors TRBJ2-7, so the J call may be wrong. CDR1 and CDR2 from the germline V gene are DFQATT and SNEGSKA (reference sequence). This CDR3 has 13 amino acids.